This is a list of T cell receptor beta chains from one sample in a study of T cell repertoires in cytomegalovirus infection. Antigens of these TCRs are unknown. TCRdb re-derived calls from the reads in MiXCR, one entry per CDR3 protein. The sample consists of 900,000 to 950,000 distinct CDR3 sequences, about a third of them appearing once. The input for sequencing was cultured CD8+ T cells from PBMCs, taken from culture after CMV antigen stimulation. Receptors were obtained from a human donor in good health (CMV status not recorded). Some clones in this sample may be carry-over from other donors' samples. Both conserved end residues are part of each CDR3. D genes are given only for firm matches. Size tells how often a clone was seen (once, few, many) or the class of an expanded clone, and some rows leave it out.

v_call	d_call	cdr3_length	clone_size	j_call	cdr3_nt	cdr3_aa
TRBV27	TRBD1	19	.	TRBJ1-5	TGTGCCAGCAGTTCCTTATCATCGAAAAAGGACAGGGAGGATCAGCCCCAGCATTTT	CASSSLSSKKDREDQPQHF
TRBV7-8	TRBD2	16	many	TRBJ2-3	TGTGCCAGCAGCGGGAGGACTAGCGGGAAAACAGATACGCAGTATTTT	CASSGRTSGKTDTQYF
TRBV6-5	TRBD1	16	.	TRBJ1-2	TGTGCCAGCAGTTACTCGAGGGCAGGGGGCGACTATGGCTACACCTTC	CASSYSRAGGDYGYTF
TRBV20-1	.	14	.	TRBJ1-5	TGCAGTGCTAGAGTTAGACAGAGCAATCAGCCCCAGCATTTT	CSARVRQSNQPQHF
TRBV4-2	.	15	.	TRBJ2-1	TGTGCCAGCAGCCAAGTTTTGGGGGGGGCAGGTGAGCAGTTCTTC	CASSQVLGGAGEQFF
TRBV7-2	TRBD1	16	many	TRBJ2-1	TGTGCCAGCAGCTCCGGACAGGGGTATACCTACAATGAGCAGTTCTTC	CASSSGQGYTYNEQFF
TRBV9	TRBD1	16	.	TRBJ2-2	TGTGCCAGCAGCTATCCCACAGGGGCATCAACCGGGGAGCTGTTTTTT	CASSYPTGASTGELFF
TRBV11-3	TRBD1	15	few	TRBJ2-1	TGTGCCAGCAGCTTAGATTGGACAGGCTACAATGAGCAGTTCTTC	CASSLDWTGYNEQFF
TRBV10-3	.	14	.	TRBJ1-2	TGTGCCATCAGGGAGGAGGCTCAGAACTATGGCTACACCTTC	CAIREEAQNYGYTF
TRBV7-6	TRBD2	15	many	TRBJ2-5	TGTGCCAGCAGCTTAAAGCGGGGGGGCCAAGAGACCCAGTACTTC	CASSLKRGGQETQYF
TRBV27	.	17	few	TRBJ2-6	TGTGCCAGCAGTTTATATTTTGTGCTCTCTGGGGCCAACGTCCTGACTTTC	CASSLYFVLSGANVLTF
TRBV5-4	.	15	.	TRBJ2-6	TGTGCCAGCAGGATGACAGACTCTGGGGCCAACGTCCTGACTTTC	CASRMTDSGANVLTF
TRBV20-1	.	16	.	TRBJ2-1	TGCAGTGCTGTCGAGGGGGGAGCGGGTTTGGGCAATGAGCAGTTCTTC	CSAVEGGAGLGNEQFF
TRBV19	.	12	many	TRBJ1-1	TGTGCCAGTAGTATCTCAGGATCTGAAGCTTTCTTT	CASSISGSEAFF
TRBV7-9	TRBD1	16	many	TRBJ2-2	TGTGCCAGCAGCGACGACAGGGGTTATAACACCGGGGAGCTGTTTTTT	CASSDDRGYNTGELFF
TRBV6-2/TRBV6-3	.	13	.	TRBJ2-5	TGTGCCAGCAGTTGGGCACAAAGGGAGACCCAGTACTTC	CASSWAQRETQYF
TRBV4-1	.	13	few	TRBJ1-1	TGCGCCAGCAGCCAAGTAACAACAGCTGAAGCTTTCTTT	CASSQVTTAEAFF
TRBV7-2	.	16	.	TRBJ2-3	TGTGCCAGCAGCTTAGAGGAAGAGGAATACACAGATACGCAGTATTTT	CASSLEEEEYTDTQYF
TRBV7-9	TRBD2	20	many	TRBJ2-1	TGTGCCAGCAGCCCCTCCTCGGGACTAGCGGACCCGAGCTCCTACAATGAGCAGTTCTTC	CASSPSSGLADPSSYNEQFF
TRBV10-3	.	12	.	TRBJ2-7	TGTGCCACCGACTCGGAGACCTACGAGCAGTACTTC	CATDSETYEQYF
TRBV2	TRBD2	17	once	TRBJ2-1	TGTGCCAGCAGTTCCCCGCTAGGGACTACGCAGGACAATGAGCAGTTCTTC	CASSSPLGTTQDNEQFF
TRBV27	.	14	few	TRBJ1-1	TGTGCCAGCAGTTTTCTGGGGGCGTCCACTGAAGCTTTCTTT	CASSFLGASTEAFF
TRBV20-1	TRBD1	13	few	TRBJ2-3	TGCAGTGCTAGGGGACAGGGTGGGGATACGCAGTATTTT	CSARGQGGDTQYF
TRBV7-9	.	13	many	TRBJ2-5	TGTGCCAGCAGCGGAGGGGGCCAAGAGACCCAGTACTTC	CASSGGGQETQYF
TRBV7-6	.	14	few	TRBJ1-6	TGTGCCAGCAGCTCCGGGACAATCGGATCACCCCTCCACTTT	CASSSGTIGSPLHF
TRBV11-2	.	18	.	TRBJ2-4	TGTGCCAGCAGCCCCCCCGGCAGCCCCTCCCTTGCCAAAAACATTCAGTACTTC	CASSPPGSPSLAKNIQYF
TRBV23-1	.	17	.	TRBJ2-6	TGCGACAGCAGTCCTCAGAAGAGCATCTCTGGGGCCAACGTCCTGACTTTC	CDSSPQKSISGANVLTF
TRBV12-3/TRBV12-4	.	13	.	TRBJ2-1	TGTGCCAGCAGTTTAATATTAGGAAATGAGCAGTTCTTC	CASSLILGNEQFF
TRBV6-1	.	16	few	TRBJ1-6	TGTGCCAGCACATACATCGGGGGAAGAGGTAATTCACCCCTCCACTTT	CASTYIGGRGNSPLHF
TRBV4-3	.	12	few	TRBJ2-1	TGCGCCAGCAGCCAAGATCAAAATGAGCAGTTCTTC	CASSQDQNEQFF
TRBV10-3	.	13	few	TRBJ1-1	TGTGCCATCAGTGAGTCGACGGCATTTGAAGCTTTCTTT	CAISESTAFEAFF
TRBV12-3/TRBV12-4	.	13	few	TRBJ2-1	TGTGCCAGCAATGGGCGTATTGGAAATGAGCAGTTCTTC	CASNGRIGNEQFF
TRBV5-6	TRBD2	18	few	TRBJ2-5	TGTGCCAGCAGCTACGCGGGGGACCCGACCCAGTACCAAGAGACCCAGTACTTC	CASSYAGDPTQYQETQYF
TRBV4-1	TRBD2	15	.	TRBJ2-2	TGCGCCAGCACCGGGACTAGCGGGTACACCGGGGAGCTGTTTTTT	CASTGTSGYTGELFF
TRBV7-8	.	14	few	TRBJ2-7	TGTGCCAGCACCATAGCGCAAGGGTGGCACGAGCAGTACTTC	CASTIAQGWHEQYF
TRBV7-2	TRBD1	15	many	TRBJ1-1	TGTGCCAGCAGCTTAGGGACAGGGTATCGAACTGAAGCTTTCTTT	CASSLGTGYRTEAFF
TRBV7-9	TRBD2	16	few	TRBJ2-2	TGTGCCAGCAGCACCGGGACTAGCGGGTTTAAAAGGGAGCTGTTTTTT	CASSTGTSGFKRELFF
TRBV9	.	15	.	TRBJ2-5	TGTGTCAGCAGCGATTACATGAGGATTCAAGAGACCCAGTACTTC	CVSSDYMRIQETQYF
TRBV7-2	TRBD1	16	.	TRBJ2-5	TGTGCCAGCAGCCCTCGGACAGGGTCTGATCAAGAGACCCAGTACTTC	CASSPRTGSDQETQYF
TRBV6-5	.	16	many	TRBJ2-3	TGTGCCAGCAGTTCCGTACTCACAGGGCTCACAGATACGCAGTATTTT	CASSSVLTGLTDTQYF
TRBV27	TRBD1	15	.	TRBJ1-2	TGTGCCAGCAGTTCCGACGACAGGGGCAACTATGGCTACACCTTC	CASSSDDRGNYGYTF
TRBV28	.	15	few	TRBJ1-2	TGTGCCAGCAGTTTGGCAACCGGGAATCTCTATGGCTACACCTTC	CASSLATGNLYGYTF
TRBV28	.	14	few	TRBJ1-2	TGTGCCAGCAGTTTATTCGGGGGCTCCTATGGCTACACCTTC	CASSLFGGSYGYTF
TRBV7-8	.	16	.	TRBJ2-1	TGTGCCAGCAGCCCACGGCACGGCAGCTCCTACAATGAGCAGTTCTTC	CASSPRHGSSYNEQFF
TRBV7-2	.	14	.	TRBJ1-5	TGTGCCAGCAGCTTACCGGGGAAACTGCAGCCCCAGCATTTT	CASSLPGKLQPQHF
TRBV12-3/TRBV12-4	.	17	many	TRBJ2-5	TGTGCCAGCACCACGGATTCCCGTCGCCGAAGAGGGGAGACCCAGTACTTC	CASTTDSRRRRGETQYF
TRBV4-1	.	15	.	TRBJ2-2	TGCGCCAGCAGCCAGTCCAACAGAGACACCGGGGAGCTGTTTTTT	CASSQSNRDTGELFF
TRBV5-5	.	15	few	TRBJ1-1	TGTGCCAGCACCCTGACACCCGAGTGGGACACTGAAGCTTTCTTT	CASTLTPEWDTEAFF
TRBV28	TRBD2	16	.	TRBJ2-1	TGTGCCAGCAGTCTCAGACTAGCGGGGGGGCTGGTTGAGCAGTTCTTC	CASSLRLAGGLVEQFF
TRBV12-3/TRBV12-4	.	15	few	TRBJ2-6	TGTGCCAGCAGTTTTAGTGATTCTGGGGCCAACGTCCTGACTTTC	CASSFSDSGANVLTF
TRBV7-3	TRBD1	15	.	TRBJ1-5	TGTGCCAGCAGCTGGCGACAGGGGACAACTCAGCCCCAGCATTTT	CASSWRQGTTQPQHF
TRBV28	.	16	many	TRBJ1-3	TGTGCCAGCAGCGAACTTCGCCAGGGTACCGGAAACACCATATATTTT	CASSELRQGTGNTIYF
TRBV7-2	.	13	.	TRBJ2-1	TGTGCCAGCAGCTTAGCCCATGGACCGGAGCAGTTCTTC	CASSLAHGPEQFF
TRBV7-8	.	12	.	TRBJ1-2	TGTGCCAGCAGCCCCCCGCGTGGCGGCTACACCTTC	CASSPPRGGYTF
TRBV7-7	TRBD2	19	few	TRBJ2-7	TGTGCTAGCAGCCCCGAATCGGGGGCTACTAGCGGGGGGGCCCACGAGCAGTACTTC	CASSPESGATSGGAHEQYF